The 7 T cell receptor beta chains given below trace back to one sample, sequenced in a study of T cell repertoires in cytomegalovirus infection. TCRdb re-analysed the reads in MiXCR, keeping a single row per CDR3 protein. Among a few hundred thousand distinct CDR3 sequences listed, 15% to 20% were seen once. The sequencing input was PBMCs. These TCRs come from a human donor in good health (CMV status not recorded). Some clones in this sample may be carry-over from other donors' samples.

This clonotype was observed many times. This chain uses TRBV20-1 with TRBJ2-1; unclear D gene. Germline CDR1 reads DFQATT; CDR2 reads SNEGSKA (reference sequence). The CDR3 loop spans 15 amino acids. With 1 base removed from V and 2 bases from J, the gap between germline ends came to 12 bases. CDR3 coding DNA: TGCAGTGCTAGAGCGGTCTACGTAACCTACAATGAGCAGTTCTTC. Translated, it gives CSARAVYVTYNEQFF.

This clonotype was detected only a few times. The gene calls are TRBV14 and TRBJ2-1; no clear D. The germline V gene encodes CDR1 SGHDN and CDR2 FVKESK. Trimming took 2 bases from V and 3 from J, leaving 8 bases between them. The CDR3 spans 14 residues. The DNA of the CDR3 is TGTGCCAGCAGCCAAATCTCGAACTACAATGAGCAGTTCTTC. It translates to CASSQISNYNEQFF.

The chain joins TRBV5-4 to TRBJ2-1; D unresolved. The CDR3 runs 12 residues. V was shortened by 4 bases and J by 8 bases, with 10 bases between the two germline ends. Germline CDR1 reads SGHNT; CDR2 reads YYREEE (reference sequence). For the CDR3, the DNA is TGTGCCAGCAGCCCAACGATCGATGAGCAGTTCTTC. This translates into CASSPTIDEQFF.

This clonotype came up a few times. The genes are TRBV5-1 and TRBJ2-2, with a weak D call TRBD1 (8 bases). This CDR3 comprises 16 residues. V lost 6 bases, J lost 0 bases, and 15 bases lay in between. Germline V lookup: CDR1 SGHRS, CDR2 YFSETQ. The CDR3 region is CASTQGDYPNTGELFF. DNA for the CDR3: TGCGCCAGCACACAGGGGGACTATCCGAACACCGGGGAGCTGTTTTTT.

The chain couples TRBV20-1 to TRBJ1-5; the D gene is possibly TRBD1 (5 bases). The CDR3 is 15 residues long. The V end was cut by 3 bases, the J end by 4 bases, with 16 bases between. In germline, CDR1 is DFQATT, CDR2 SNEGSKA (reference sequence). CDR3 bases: TGCAGTGCTAGGAAGGCGGGGGGGGTAAATCAGCCCCAGCATTTT. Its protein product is CSARKAGGVNQPQHF.

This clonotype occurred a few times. In nucleotides, the CDR3 is TGTGCCAGTTCTCTAGCGGGGGTACCAAATGAGCAGTTCTTC. It yields the protein CASSLAGVPNEQFF. The chain links TRBV19 to TRBJ2-1, with 10 bases lining up with TRBD2. V lost 8 bases, J lost 7 bases, and 8 bases stayed unmatched. The CDR3 covers 14 residues. Germline CDR1 LNHDA, CDR2 SQIVND (reference sequence).

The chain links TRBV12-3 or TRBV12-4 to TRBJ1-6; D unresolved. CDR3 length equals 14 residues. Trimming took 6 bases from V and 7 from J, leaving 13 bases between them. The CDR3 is CASSPMNRNSPLHF. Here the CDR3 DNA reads TGTGCCAGCAGCCCAATGAACAGAAATTCACCCCTCCACTTT.